This T cell receptor (beta chain) was found in a study of blood T cell repertoires in COVID-19. Study background: The samples span acute and convalescent COVID-19 from the United States, Italy and Spain.

This clone appeared a single time. Trimming removed 6 bases at V and 2 bases at J, with 14 bases between. The germline CDR1 and CDR2 sequences are SNHLY and FYNNEI. The CDR3 consists of 15 residues. As processed by the authors: Amplification of reference gene primers was used by the study to estimate nucleated cell counts. Assay used: immunoSEQ multiplex PCR; TCRdb lists only in-frame clones, some missing. V and J calls plus clone size are reproduced from that table; the DNA served to infer D and trimming. The table has some 390,000 clones, around 86% seen once. The receptor was derived from a human donor in a cohort sampled during active COVID-19. The source material was peripheral blood. J is TRBJ1-5 and V is TRBV2; perhaps TRBD1 as D (5 bases). The CDR3 loop is CASRPGSSGNQPQHF. In DNA, the CDR3 is TGTGCCAGCAGACCAGGGTCGAGTGGCAATCAGCCCCAGCATTTT.